Listed below are T cell receptor beta chains from one sample, sequenced in a study of blood T cell repertoires in COVID-19. The protocol was immunoSEQ multiplex PCR, while the TCRdb copy is restricted to in-frame clones and leaves out a portion. The sample holds just over 300,000 clones, 70% to 90% seen once. Specimen: PBMCs or T cells enriched from blood (not recorded which). The receptors derive from a man aged 30 to 39 who had recovered from COVID-19. CDR3s include the opening cysteine and the closing phenylalanine or tryptophan. A D gene is named only where the DNA matches it firmly. Some rows have no size entry. The others give once, few or many, or a class for an expanded clone.

>-|-|TRBV9|TRBJ2-2
TGTGCCAGCAGCATACAACAAAAGGGTCGGAGGTCGACCGGGGAGCTGTTTTTT
CASSIQQKGRRSTGELFF
>-|-|TRBV25-1|TRBJ2-1
TGTGCCAGCAGTGAACCTGATTGGACTTCTAAGGGCCATGAGCAGTTCTTC
CASSEPDWTSKGHEQFF
>TRBD1|-|TRBV6-2/TRBV6-3|TRBJ2-5
TGTGCCAGCAGTTACGCCAGGGACAGAGGGGAGACCCAGTACTTC
CASSYARDRGETQYF
>-|-|TRBV2|TRBJ2-5
TGTGCCAGCATCAAGGAGGTCGGCCAAGAGACCCAGTACTTC
CASIKEVGQETQYF
>TRBD1|-|TRBV11-1|TRBJ2-1
TGTGCCAGCAGCCCAGGGACAGGGGGCTCCTACAATGAGCAGTTCTTC
CASSPGTGGSYNEQFF
>TRBD1|-|TRBV4-3|TRBJ2-2
TGCGCCAGCAGCCAGGATCCGGGACAGGGGAGCACCGGGGAGCTGTTTTTT
CASSQDPGQGSTGELFF
>-|-|TRBV10-2|TRBJ2-3
TGCGCCAGCAGGGACCCGGACAAACGCACAGATACGCAGTATTTT
CASRDPDKRTDTQYF
>-|few|TRBV3-1/TRBV3-2|TRBJ1-1
TGTGCCAGCAGCCAAACAGGGAACACTGAAGCTTTCTTT
CASSQTGNTEAFF
>-|-|TRBV4-1|TRBJ2-3
TGCGCCAGCAGCCAGACTCTAATCAGGGGCACAGATACGCAGTATTTT
CASSQTLIRGTDTQYF
>TRBD1|-|TRBV5-1|TRBJ1-6
TGCGCCAGCAGCTTTCGGGACAGGGCCCATAATTCACCCCTCCACTTT
CASSFRDRAHNSPLHF
>TRBD2|-|TRBV2|TRBJ2-5
TGTGCCAGCAGTCACCCGGGACTAGCGATCAGGGGAGAGACCCAGTACTTC
CASSHPGLAIRGETQYF
>-|-|TRBV30|TRBJ1-2
TGTGCCTGGAGCAGACAATACTATGGCTACACCTTC
CAWSRQYYGYTF
>TRBD1|-|TRBV5-1|TRBJ2-2
TGCGCCAGCACTCGGGACAGCTCGGCCACCGGGGAGCTGTTTTTT
CASTRDSSATGELFF
>-|-|TRBV3-1/TRBV3-2|TRBJ2-3
TGTGCCAGCACTAGCACAGATACGCAGTATTTT
CASTSTDTQYF
>-|once|TRBV19|TRBJ2-7
TGTGCCAGTTCTCTCTCGACTTCCGTGCACGAGCAGTACTTC
CASSLSTSVHEQYF
>TRBD1|few|TRBV5-1|TRBJ1-1
TGCGCCAGCTCACGGCAGGGGGCAGGCACTGAAGCTTTCTTT
CASSRQGAGTEAFF
>-|-|TRBV11-3|TRBJ2-1
TGTGCCAGCAGCTTGGAAGGGACAATTGCCTACAATGAGCAGTTCTTC
CASSLEGTIAYNEQFF
>TRBD1|-|TRBV5-6|TRBJ1-1
TGTGCCAGCAGCTTTACAGGGGGCGGGAACACTGAAGCTTTCTTT
CASSFTGGGNTEAFF
>-|-|TRBV5-4|TRBJ1-6
TGTGCCAGCAGCTTGGGTCTCGGGATCAATTCACCCCTCCACTTT
CASSLGLGINSPLHF
>TRBD1|-|TRBV19|TRBJ1-5
TGTGCCAGTAGTAACGGTAAGGGACAGGGCAACAATCAGCCCCAGCATTTT
CASSNGKGQGNNQPQHF
>-|-|TRBV7-2|TRBJ1-6
TGTGCCAGCAGCCCATTGGGGGGAAATTATAATTCACCCCTCCACTTT
CASSPLGGNYNSPLHF
>-|-|TRBV27|TRBJ2-2
TGTGCCAGCAGCTCTAAGGGAGGAGGACTTGGCAAACGCACCGGGGAGCTGTTTTTT
CASSSKGGGLGKRTGELFF
>-|-|TRBV10-3|TRBJ1-1
TGTGCCAGCTGCGGGAGGGACACTGAAGCTTTCTTT
CASCGRDTEAFF
>-|-|TRBV5-5|TRBJ2-7
TGTGCCAGCACTCCGTGGGGGGGCGGCTCCTACGAGCAGTACTTC
CASTPWGGGSYEQYF
>TRBD1|-|TRBV19|TRBJ1-5
TGTGCCAGTAGGGACAGGGAAAATCAGCCCCAGCATTTT
CASRDRENQPQHF
>-|-|TRBV5-1|TRBJ1-6
TGCGCCAGCAGCCCGCGTCCGAGTTCGGGGGATTCACCCCTCCACTTT
CASSPRPSSGDSPLHF
>-|-|TRBV9|TRBJ2-2
TGTGCCAGCAGCCTTCCCCTACAGGGATCGAACACCGGGGAGCTGTTTTTT
CASSLPLQGSNTGELFF
>TRBD2|-|TRBV20-1|TRBJ2-1
TGCAGTGCTAGTAGCGGGGGGGACTACAATGAGCAGTTCTTC
CSASSGGDYNEQFF
>-|-|TRBV4-3|TRBJ1-5
TGCGCCAGCAGCCAAGACGTCGGGGGCAATCAGCCCCAGCATTTT
CASSQDVGGNQPQHF
>TRBD1|-|TRBV16|TRBJ1-2
TGTGCCAGCAGCCAGGGACAGTCCTATGGCTACACCTTC
CASSQGQSYGYTF
>TRBD1|-|TRBV5-4|TRBJ1-2
TGTGCCAGCAGTACTACAGGGGGTTACTATGGCTACACCTTC
CASSTTGGYYGYTF
>-|-|TRBV5-1|TRBJ2-4
TGCGCCAGCAGCTTACTACCAGGGACTGGAGGGGACATTCAGTACTTC
CASSLLPGTGGDIQYF
>-|-|TRBV28|TRBJ1-4
TGTGCCGGCCGCTCGAGGGGGACCGGACGGGGTGAAAAACTGTTTTTT
CAGRSRGTGRGEKLFF
>-|-|TRBV7-9|TRBJ1-5
TGTGCCAGCAGCTTAGGAAGCGGCGGCAATCAGCCCCAGCATTTT
CASSLGSGGNQPQHF
>TRBD1|-|TRBV7-8|TRBJ1-1
TGTGCCAGCAGCCCGGGACAGTCTTTTGTCTTT
CASSPGQSFVF
>-|-|TRBV18|TRBJ1-2
TGTGCCAGCTCATCCGCTACTCTAGGGGCCGGCTACACCTTC
CASSSATLGAGYTF
>TRBD1|-|TRBV3-1/TRBV3-2|TRBJ2-4
TGTGCCAGCAGCCAAGATCAAGGGGGCCGGGTACACATTCAGTACTTC
CASSQDQGGRVHIQYF
>-|-|TRBV7-8|TRBJ1-1
TGTGCCAGCAGCCTCTCTACGGGGTCGTTATACAACACTGAAGCTTTCTTT
CASSLSTGSLYNTEAFF
>-|-|TRBV3-1/TRBV3-2|TRBJ2-2
TGTGCCAGCATCCACAGTCCTAACACCGGGGAGCTGTTTTTT
CASIHSPNTGELFF
>-|once|TRBV7-9|TRBJ1-1
TGTGCCAGCAGCACCGAGGGGGTCACTGAAGCTTTCTTT
CASSTEGVTEAFF
>-|-|TRBV6-5|TRBJ1-1
TGTGCCAGCAGTTCTAGACAGACTTTGAACACTGAAGCTTTCTTT
CASSSRQTLNTEAFF
>TRBD1|-|TRBV3-1/TRBV3-2|TRBJ2-3
TGTGCCAGCAGCCAAGAGATGGCCCGAGGCACCCCCGAGGAACAGGGGATTAGCACAGATACGCAGTATTTT
CASSQEMARGTPEEQGISTDTQYF
>-|once|TRBV6-5|TRBJ1-1
TGTGCCAGCCATAGGACAAACACTGAAGCTTTCTTT
CASHRTNTEAFF
>TRBD2|-|TRBV4-3|TRBJ2-1
TGCGCCAGCAGCCTAGGACTAGTTGGGTACAATGAGCAGTTCTTC
CASSLGLVGYNEQFF
>TRBD1|-|TRBV7-3|TRBJ2-7
TGTGCCAGCAGCTTAACTGGGACAGGGACGGGCGAGCAGTACTTC
CASSLTGTGTGEQYF
>-|-|TRBV3-1/TRBV3-2|TRBJ1-2
TGTGCCAGCAGCCAACATAAGGCGCCGGGACTGATACATGGCTACACCTTC
CASSQHKAPGLIHGYTF
>-|-|TRBV5-3|TRBJ2-1
TGTGCCAGAATGGGGCATCCTCAAAGCCCCTACAATGAGCAGTTCTTC
CARMGHPQSPYNEQFF
>-|-|TRBV12-3/TRBV12-4|TRBJ1-1
TGTGCCAGCAAAAATCTTCTTTACACTGAAGCTTTCTTT
CASKNLLYTEAFF
>-|-|TRBV5-1|TRBJ1-2
TGCGCCAGCAGCTTCGGGAGGGATCTTGGCTACACCTTC
CASSFGRDLGYTF
>-|-|TRBV7-6|TRBJ1-2
TGTGCCAGCAGCTTGTACAGGGAGGGTGGCTACACCTTC
CASSLYREGGYTF
>-|-|TRBV30|TRBJ2-1
TGTGCCTGGAGCGGGCAGGGGGGACGTGAGCAGTTCTTC
CAWSGQGGREQFF
>TRBD2|-|TRBV4-1|TRBJ2-7
TGCGCCAGCAGCCGGGGACTAGCGGGGGGATACGAGCAGTACTTC
CASSRGLAGGYEQYF
>-|-|TRBV30|TRBJ1-6
TGTGCCTGGACAGGGATTAATTCACCCCTCCACTTT
CAWTGINSPLHF
>-|once|TRBV6-6|TRBJ1-1
TGTGCCAGCAGTCATGACAGGCTGGGTGAAGCTTTCTTT
CASSHDRLGEAFF
>-|-|TRBV10-3|TRBJ1-1
TGTGCCATCAGTGGCAACAGAAAGAACACTGAAGCTTTCTTT
CAISGNRKNTEAFF
>-|-|TRBV7-9|TRBJ1-6
TGTGCCAGCAGCTTCGGGGGTTCCTATAATTCACCCCTCCACTTT
CASSFGGSYNSPLHF